Below, 15 T cell receptor beta chains from the same sample are listed, as sequenced in a study of blood T cell repertoires in COVID-19. Clones were sequenced by immunoSEQ multiplex PCR, and TCRdb holds only the in-frame ones, with some missing. This sample has fewer than 250,000 clones, with around 88% found just once. Sequencing input: PBMCs or T cells enriched from blood (not recorded which). The receptors stem from a woman aged 50 to 60 who had recovered from COVID-19.

The chain couples TRBV28 to TRBJ1-5; possibly TRBD1 for D (6 bases). CDR1 and CDR2 (germline): MDHEN, SYDVKM. V was cut by 7 bases and J by 1 base, with 14 bases left in between. The CDR3 sequence is 15 residues long. The DNA of the CDR3 is TGTGCCAGCACGCTACAGGGTTCAAGCAATCAGCCCCAGCATTTT. Translated: CASTLQGSSNQPQHF.

V gene TRBV19 combines with J gene TRBJ1-1, with TRBD1 as a possible D gene (5 bases). CDR1 and CDR2 (germline): LNHDA, SQIVND (reference sequence). The CDR3 totals 12 residues. Trimming left V 3 bases short and J 7 bases short, with 9 bases between. The DNA for the CDR3 is TGTGCCAGTAGTATGATAGGGGTTGAAGCTTTCTTT. Translating it yields CASSMIGVEAFF.

In DNA form, the CDR3 reads TGTGCCAGCAGCCCTCTGACAGGGACGTATGGCTACACCTTC. Translating it yields CASSPLTGTYGYTF. The chain joins TRBV11-3 to TRBJ1-2, with TRBD1 identical over 7 bases. Germline CDR1 and CDR2: SGHNT and YENEEA. After removal of 5 bases from V and 5 bases from J, the junction contained 8 bases not matched to a gene. The CDR3 is made up of 14 amino acids.

CDR3 nucleotide sequence: TGTGCCAGCAGCTTGGTTTTGTCGGGGTTTAACACCGGGGAGCTGTTTTTT. Its protein product is CASSLVLSGFNTGELFF. The chain joins TRBV5-6 to TRBJ2-2, with D possibly TRBD2 on 5 matching bases. Trimming left V 0 bases short and J 2 bases short, with 14 bases between. Germline loops: CDR1 SGHDT, CDR2 YYEEEE. The CDR3 runs 17 residues. Together with reference TRBV5-6 and TRBJ2-2, the CDR3 gives the full variable domain: DAGVTQSPTHLIKTRGQQVTLRCSPKSGHDTVSWYQQALGQGPQFIFQYYEEEERQRGNFPDRFSGHQFPNYSSELNVNALLLGDSALYLCASSLVLSGFNTGELFFGEGSRLTVL.

V is TRBV18 and J is TRBJ2-2; 9 bases are a match to TRBD1. CDR1 is KGHSH, CDR2 LQKENI, per germline. This CDR3 has 16 amino acids. V shed 2 bases, J shed 6 bases, and the junction held 7 bases outside the gene matches. The CDR3 here is CASSPNSGQGPGELFF. The CDR3 DNA follows: TGTGCCAGCTCACCAAATTCTGGACAGGGGCCCGGGGAGCTGTTTTTT. Full variable domain (missing parts from reference TRBV18 and TRBJ2-2): NAGVMQNPRHLVRRRGQEARLRCSPMKGHSHVYWYRQLPEEGLKFMVYLQKENIIDESGMPKERFSAEFPKEGPSILRIQQVVRGDSAAYFCASSPNSGQGPGELFFGEGSRLTVL.

The gene calls are TRBV6-4 and TRBJ2-3, with TRBD2 identical over 7 bases. The length of the CDR3 is 15 residues. The germline V gene has CDR1 MRHNA and CDR2 SNTAGT. V was pared by 2 bases and J by 4 bases, with 6 bases of the junction left unmatched. CDR3 region: CASSDGAGVADTQYF. CDR3 DNA sequence: TGTGCCAGCAGTGACGGGGCGGGAGTCGCAGATACGCAGTATTTT.

The V and J genes are TRBV11-2 and TRBJ1-1, with D maybe TRBD1 (6 bases). V gave up 5 bases and J gave up 0 bases, with 13 bases separating them. Germline CDR1 is SGHAT and CDR2 is FQNNGV. CDR3 size: 15 residues. CDR3 loop: CASSLAGTLNTEAFF. Here the CDR3 DNA reads TGTGCCAGCAGCCTCGCCGGGACATTGAACACTGAAGCTTTCTTT.

The chain is built from TRBV21-1 and TRBJ1-5; the D call TRBD1 from the table was never checked on the DNA. TRBV21-1 is reported as a pseudogene. The CDR3 extends over 15 amino acids. The CDR3 region is CASSLRDRGHQPQHF. The DNA for the CDR3 is TGTGCCAGCAGCCTCCGGGACAGGGGGCATCAGCCCCAGCATTTT.

This clone came up once. The chain employs TRBV3-1 (or the pseudogene TRBV3-2) and TRBJ1-6; 7 bases agree with TRBD1. J was trimmed by 10 bases and V by 1 base; bases with no gene match: 7. The CDR3 runs 15 residues. The germline CDR1 and CDR2 sequences are LGHDT and YNNKEL (reference sequence). CDR3 sequence: CASSQGDRVRSPLHF. The CDR3, as DNA: TGTGCCAGCAGCCAAGGTGACAGGGTCCGATCACCCCTCCACTTT.

The V and J genes are TRBV29-1 and TRBJ2-7, with a tentative D call TRBD1 (6 bases). CDR3 length: 11 residues. CDR1 and CDR2 from the germline V gene are SQVTM and ANQGSEA. Trimming shortened V by 6 bases and J by 3 bases, and 9 bases separated the two germline ends. The CDR3 sequence: CSVGQNYEQYF. CDR3 nucleotides: TGCAGCGTCGGACAGAACTACGAGCAGTACTTC.

This clone has just a few counts. V usage is TRBV5-1 and J usage is TRBJ2-1, with TRBD2 matching 8 bases. V shed 1 base and J 8 bases; nucleotides not matched to a gene: 11. Germline loops: CDR1 SGHRS, CDR2 YFSETQ. The CDR3 is made up of 16 amino acids. CDR3 in DNA: TGCGCCAGCAGCTTGTCGGGAGCGGGAGTATTTGATGAGCAGTTCTTC. It codes for CASSLSGAGVFDEQFF.

Comments on this clone: A much larger clone differs from this one at a single base, so this may be a read error. The CDR3 is CASSQVQGAYEQYF. The CDR3 DNA reads TGTGCCAGCAGCCAAGTCCAGGGGGCCTACGAGCAGTACTTC. This sequence joins TRBV3-1 (or the pseudogene TRBV3-2) and TRBJ2-7, with 7 bases that match TRBD1. The CDR3 has 14 residues. Germline loops: CDR1 LGHDT, CDR2 YNNKEL (reference sequence). After removal of 1 base from V and 2 bases from J, the junction contained 2 bases not matched to a gene.

This chain uses TRBV29-1 with TRBJ2-7; maybe TRBD1 (6 bases). Trimming left V 4 bases short and J 0 bases short, with 10 bases between. The CDR3 sequence is 13 residues long. Germline V gene data show CDR1 as SQVTM and CDR2 as ANQGSEA. CDR3 sequence (DNA): TGCAGCGTTGCAGGGGAAAACTCCTACGAGCAGTACTTC. Translation: CSVAGENSYEQYF.

The rearrangement links TRBV6-2 or TRBV6-3 to TRBJ1-1; no clear D gene. This CDR3 region has 13 residues. In germline, CDR1 is MNHEY, CDR2 SVGEGT. V lost 2 bases to trimming and J lost 5 bases, with 9 bases between them. Written as DNA, the CDR3 is TGTGCCAGCAGTTACATCCGGAGGACTGAAGCTTTCTTT. It specifies CASSYIRRTEAFF.

J is TRBJ1-6 and V is TRBV5-4, with TRBD1 matching over 8 bases. Germline CDR1 is SGHNT and CDR2 is YYREEE (reference sequence). The CDR3 runs 17 residues. V shed 0 bases, J shed 7 bases, and the junction held 9 bases outside the gene matches. Here the CDR3 DNA reads TGTGCCAGCAGCTTGGCGGGACAGGCCGGCATGAATTCACCCCTCCACTTT. Encoded protein: CASSLAGQAGMNSPLHF.